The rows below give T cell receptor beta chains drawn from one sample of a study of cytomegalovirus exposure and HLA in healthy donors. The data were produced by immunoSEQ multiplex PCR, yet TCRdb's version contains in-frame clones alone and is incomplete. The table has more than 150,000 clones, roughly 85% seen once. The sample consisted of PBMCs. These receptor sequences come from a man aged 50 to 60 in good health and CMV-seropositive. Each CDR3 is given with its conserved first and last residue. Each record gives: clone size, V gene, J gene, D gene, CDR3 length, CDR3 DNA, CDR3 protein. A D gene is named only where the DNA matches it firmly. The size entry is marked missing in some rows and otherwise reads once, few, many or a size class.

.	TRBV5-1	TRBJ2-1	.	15	TGCGCCAGCAGCTCGGGGGGCGGACTCAACAATGAGCAGTTCTTC	CASSSGGGLNNEQFF
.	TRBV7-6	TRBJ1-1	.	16	TGTGCCAGCAGCTCGTGGGAACAGGGCGGATACACTGAAGCTTTCTTT	CASSSWEQGGYTEAFF
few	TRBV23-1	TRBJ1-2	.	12	TGCGCCAGCTGGACAAGGGACTATGGCTACACCTTC	CASWTRDYGYTF
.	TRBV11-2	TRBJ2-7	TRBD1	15	TGTGCCAGCAGCTTGGCACAGGGGGACACCTACGAGCAGTACTTC	CASSLAQGDTYEQYF
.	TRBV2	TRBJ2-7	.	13	TGTGCCACGATTCCGGGACATTATTACGAGCAGTACTTC	CATIPGHYYEQYF
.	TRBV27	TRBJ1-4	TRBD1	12	TGTGCCAGCAGTGCCTACAGGGGCGAACTGTTTTTT	CASSAYRGELFF
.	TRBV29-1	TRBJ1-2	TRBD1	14	TGCAGCGTTGAAGATGTTCGGAGGGGGCGGGGCTACACCTTC	CSVEDVRRGRGYTF
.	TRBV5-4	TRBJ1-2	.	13	TGTGCCAGCAGCTGGGGGGGGGAATATGGCTACACCTTC	CASSWGGEYGYTF
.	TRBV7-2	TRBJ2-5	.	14	TGTGCCAGCAGCTTTTCCAGGGCCCAAGAGACCCAGTACTTC	CASSFSRAQETQYF
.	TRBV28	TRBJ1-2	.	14	TGTGCCAGCAGTTTATCGTTAGGGCCAGGGGGCTACACCTTC	CASSLSLGPGGYTF
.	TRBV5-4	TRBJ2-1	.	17	TGTGCCAGCAGTGTAGGGGGCGGGGCGAGCTCCTACAATGAGCAGTTCTTC	CASSVGGGASSYNEQFF
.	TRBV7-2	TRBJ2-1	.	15	TGTGCCAGCAGCTCCCCCGGGGGTACCTACAATGAGCAGTTCTTC	CASSSPGGTYNEQFF
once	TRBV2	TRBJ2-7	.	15	TGTGCCAGCAGTGAACCGGGGAAAGCCCCCTACGAGCAGTACTTC	CASSEPGKAPYEQYF
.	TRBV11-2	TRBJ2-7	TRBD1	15	TGTGCCAGCAGCTTTATGATGGGACAGTCCTACGAGCAGTACTTC	CASSFMMGQSYEQYF
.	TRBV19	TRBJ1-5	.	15	TGTGCCAGCCTGCGGGTTGGCAATAGCAATCAGCCCCAGCATTTT	CASLRVGNSNQPQHF
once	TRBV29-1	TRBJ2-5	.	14	TGCAGCGCAATCCGCGGGACAGTTAAAGAGACCCAGTACTTC	CSAIRGTVKETQYF
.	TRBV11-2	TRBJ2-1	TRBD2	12	TGTGCCAGCAGAGTAGCGGGGAATGAGCAGTTCTTC	CASRVAGNEQFF
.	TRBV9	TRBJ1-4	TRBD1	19	TGTGCCAGCAGCGCTCACCCCGGGACAGGGGGCGCGTCAAATGAAAAACTGTTTTTT	CASSAHPGTGGASNEKLFF
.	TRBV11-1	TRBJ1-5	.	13	TGTGCCAGCAGCTGGACAGAGAATCAGCCCCAGCATTTT	CASSWTENQPQHF
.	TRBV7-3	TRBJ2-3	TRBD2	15	TGTGCCAGCAGCTTGGGAGGGGCTATAATAGATACGCAGTATTTT	CASSLGGAIIDTQYF
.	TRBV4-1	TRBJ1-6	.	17	TGCGCCAGCAGCCAAGTACTTGCCGGGACAAATATGTCACCCCTCCACTTT	CASSQVLAGTNMSPLHF
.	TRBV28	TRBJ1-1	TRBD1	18	TGTGCCAGCAGGCCGCGACGAAAGGGGGCGGGGGGAAACACTGAAGCTTTCTTT	CASRPRRKGAGGNTEAFF
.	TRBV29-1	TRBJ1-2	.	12	TGCAGCGTTGACAGGAGGCAAGGGGGCTACACCTTC	CSVDRRQGGYTF
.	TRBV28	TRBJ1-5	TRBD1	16	TGTGCCAGCAGTTTGCGGACAGGGACGATCAATCAGCCCCAGCATTTT	CASSLRTGTINQPQHF
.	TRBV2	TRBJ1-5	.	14	TGTGCCAGCAGGACGGGAGGAGATAATCAGCCCCAGCATTTT	CASRTGGDNQPQHF
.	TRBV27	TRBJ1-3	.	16	TGTGCCAGCAGTTTGAGGTCCCCGGGGTCGGGAAACACCATATATTTT	CASSLRSPGSGNTIYF
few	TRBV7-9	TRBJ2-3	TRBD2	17	TGTGCCAGCAGCTCGAGACTAGCGGGGGACCTCACAGATACGCAGTATTTT	CASSSRLAGDLTDTQYF
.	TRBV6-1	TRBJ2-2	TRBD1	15	TGTGCCAGCAGTCCGGACAGGGCCAACACCGGGGAGCTGTTTTTT	CASSPDRANTGELFF
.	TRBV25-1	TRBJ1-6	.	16	TGTGCCAGCACCCAGAGCGGGGTCCACTATAATTCACCCCTCCACTTT	CASTQSGVHYNSPLHF
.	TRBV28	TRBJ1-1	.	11	TGTGCCAGCAGGGGGGGGACTGAAGCTTTCTTT	CASRGGTEAFF
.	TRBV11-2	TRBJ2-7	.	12	TGTGCCAGCAGCTTAGGCACAGCCGAGCAGTACTTC	CASSLGTAEQYF
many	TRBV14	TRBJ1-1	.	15	TGTGCCAGCAGCCAACGGACGGGGTGGAACACTGAAGCTTTCTTT	CASSQRTGWNTEAFF
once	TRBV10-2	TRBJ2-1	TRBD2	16	TGCGCCAGTAAAGGAATCGCGGGGGGGCGGGGCAATGAGCAGTTCTTC	CASKGIAGGRGNEQFF
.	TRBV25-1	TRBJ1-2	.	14	TGTGCCAGCACCCCATCAGGGAGGACCTCTGGCTACACCTTC	CASTPSGRTSGYTF
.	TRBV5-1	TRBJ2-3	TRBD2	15	TGCGCCAGCAGCTTGGGGACTAGCTATTCGGATACGCAGTATTTT	CASSLGTSYSDTQYF
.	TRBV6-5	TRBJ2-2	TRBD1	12	TGTGCCAGCAGGCAGGGGGCCGGGGAGCTGTTTTTT	CASRQGAGELFF
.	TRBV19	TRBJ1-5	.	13	TGTGCCAGTAGTATTAGGGGGAATCAGCCCCAGCATTTT	CASSIRGNQPQHF
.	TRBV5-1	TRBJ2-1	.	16	TGCGCCAGCAGCCGGACTCGCAACCACGCGGACAATGAGCAGTTCTTC	CASSRTRNHADNEQFF
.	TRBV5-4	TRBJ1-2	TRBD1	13	TGTGCCAGCAGCGATGGGACAGCCCATGGCTACACCTTC	CASSDGTAHGYTF
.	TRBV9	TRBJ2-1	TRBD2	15	TGTGCCAGCAGCCCAAGACTAGCTTCCTACAATGAGCAGTTCTTC	CASSPRLASYNEQFF